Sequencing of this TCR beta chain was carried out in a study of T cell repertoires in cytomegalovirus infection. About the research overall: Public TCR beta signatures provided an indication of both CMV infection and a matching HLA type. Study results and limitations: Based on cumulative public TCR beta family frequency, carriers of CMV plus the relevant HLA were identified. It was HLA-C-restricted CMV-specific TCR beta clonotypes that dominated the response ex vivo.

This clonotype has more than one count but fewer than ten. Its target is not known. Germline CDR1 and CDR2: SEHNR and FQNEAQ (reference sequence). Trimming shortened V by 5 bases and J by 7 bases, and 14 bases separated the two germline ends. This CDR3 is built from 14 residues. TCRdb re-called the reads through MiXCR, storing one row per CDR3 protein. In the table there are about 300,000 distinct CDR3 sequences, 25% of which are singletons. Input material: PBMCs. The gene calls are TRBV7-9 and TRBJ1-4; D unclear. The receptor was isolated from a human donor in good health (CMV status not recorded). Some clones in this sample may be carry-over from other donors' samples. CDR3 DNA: TGTGCCAGCAGCCTGGTCATCGATGGTGAAAAACTGTTTTTT. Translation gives CASSLVIDGEKLFF.